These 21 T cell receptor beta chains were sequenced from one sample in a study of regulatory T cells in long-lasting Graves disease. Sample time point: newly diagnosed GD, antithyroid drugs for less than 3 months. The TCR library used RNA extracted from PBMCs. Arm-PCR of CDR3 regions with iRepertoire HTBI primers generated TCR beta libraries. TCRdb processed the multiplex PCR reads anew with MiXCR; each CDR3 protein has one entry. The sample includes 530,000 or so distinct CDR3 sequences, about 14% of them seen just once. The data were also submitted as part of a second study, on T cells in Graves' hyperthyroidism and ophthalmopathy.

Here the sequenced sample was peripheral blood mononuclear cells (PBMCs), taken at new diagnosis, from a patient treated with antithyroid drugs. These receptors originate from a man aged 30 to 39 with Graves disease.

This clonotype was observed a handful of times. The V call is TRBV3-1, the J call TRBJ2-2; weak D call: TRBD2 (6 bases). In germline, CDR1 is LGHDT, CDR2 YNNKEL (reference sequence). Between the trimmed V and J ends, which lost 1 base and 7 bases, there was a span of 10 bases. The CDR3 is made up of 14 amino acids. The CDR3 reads CASSQVTRGGELFF. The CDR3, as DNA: TGTGCCAGCAGCCAAGTGACGCGGGGCGGGGAGCTGTTTTTT.

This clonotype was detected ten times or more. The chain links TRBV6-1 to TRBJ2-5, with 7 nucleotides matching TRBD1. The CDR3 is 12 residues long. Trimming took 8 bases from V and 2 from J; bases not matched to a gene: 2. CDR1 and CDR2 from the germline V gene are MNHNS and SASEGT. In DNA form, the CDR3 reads TGTGCCAGCCTGGGACAGCAAGAGACCCAGTACTTC. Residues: CASLGQQETQYF.

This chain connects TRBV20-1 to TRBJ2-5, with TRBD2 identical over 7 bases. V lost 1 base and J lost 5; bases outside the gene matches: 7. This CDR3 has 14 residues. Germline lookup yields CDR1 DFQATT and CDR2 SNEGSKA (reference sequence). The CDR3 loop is CSARVDLGGETQYF. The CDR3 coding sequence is TGCAGTGCTAGAGTGGACCTCGGGGGGGAGACCCAGTACTTC.

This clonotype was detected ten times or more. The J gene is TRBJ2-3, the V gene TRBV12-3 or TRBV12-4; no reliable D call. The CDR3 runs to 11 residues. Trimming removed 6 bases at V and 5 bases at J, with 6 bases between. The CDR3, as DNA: TGTGCCAGCAGCACCTTAGATACGCAGTATTTT. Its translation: CASSTLDTQYF.

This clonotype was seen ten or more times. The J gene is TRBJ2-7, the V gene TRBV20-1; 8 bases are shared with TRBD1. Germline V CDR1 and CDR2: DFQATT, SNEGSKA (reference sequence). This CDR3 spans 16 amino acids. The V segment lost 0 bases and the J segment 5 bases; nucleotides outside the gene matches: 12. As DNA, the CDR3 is TGCAGTGCTAGAGATTATAAGGACAGGGCGGGCGACGAGCAGTACTTC. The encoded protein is CSARDYKDRAGDEQYF.

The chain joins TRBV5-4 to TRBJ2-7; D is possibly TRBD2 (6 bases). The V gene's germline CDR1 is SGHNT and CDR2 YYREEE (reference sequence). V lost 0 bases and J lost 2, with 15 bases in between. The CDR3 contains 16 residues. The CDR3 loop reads CASSLERLALPYEQYF. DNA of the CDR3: TGTGCCAGCAGCTTGGAAAGGCTAGCGCTTCCCTACGAGCAGTACTTC.

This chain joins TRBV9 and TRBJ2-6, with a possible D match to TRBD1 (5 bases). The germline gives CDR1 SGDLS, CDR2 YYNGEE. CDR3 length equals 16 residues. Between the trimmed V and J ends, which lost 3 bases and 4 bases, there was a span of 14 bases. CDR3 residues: CASSGPLGAGANVLTF. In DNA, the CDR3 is TGTGCCAGCAGCGGCCCGCTAGGGGCCGGGGCCAACGTCCTGACTTTC.

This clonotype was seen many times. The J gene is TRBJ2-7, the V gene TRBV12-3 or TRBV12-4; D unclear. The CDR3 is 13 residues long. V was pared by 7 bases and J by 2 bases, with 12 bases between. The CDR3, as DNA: TGTGCCAGCACCCCGTCTTTGGCCTACGAGCAGTACTTC. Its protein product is CASTPSLAYEQYF.

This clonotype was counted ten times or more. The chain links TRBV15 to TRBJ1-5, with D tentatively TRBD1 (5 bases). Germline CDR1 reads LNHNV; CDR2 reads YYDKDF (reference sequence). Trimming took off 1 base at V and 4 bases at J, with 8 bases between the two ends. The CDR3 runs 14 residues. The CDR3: CATSRAGGNQPQHF. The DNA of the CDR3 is TGTGCCACCAGCAGAGCCGGGGGGAATCAGCCCCAGCATTTT.

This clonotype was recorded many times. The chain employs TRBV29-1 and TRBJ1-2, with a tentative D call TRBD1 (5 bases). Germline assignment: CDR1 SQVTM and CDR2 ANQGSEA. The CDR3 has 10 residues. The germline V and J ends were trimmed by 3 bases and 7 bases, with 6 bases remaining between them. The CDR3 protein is CSVERGGYTF. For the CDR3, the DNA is TGCAGCGTTGAGAGGGGTGGCTACACCTTC.

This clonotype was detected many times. Here the CDR3 reads CAISGLAGGRDNEQFF. The CDR3 coding sequence is TGTGCCATCAGTGGACTAGCGGGAGGACGTGACAATGAGCAGTTCTTC. The V call is TRBV10-3, the J call TRBJ2-1; 13 bases fit TRBD2. The germline CDR1 and CDR2 sequences are ENHRY and SYGVKD. V lost 4 bases to trimming and J lost 5 bases; unmatched junction nucleotides: 5. The CDR3 loop spans 16 amino acids.

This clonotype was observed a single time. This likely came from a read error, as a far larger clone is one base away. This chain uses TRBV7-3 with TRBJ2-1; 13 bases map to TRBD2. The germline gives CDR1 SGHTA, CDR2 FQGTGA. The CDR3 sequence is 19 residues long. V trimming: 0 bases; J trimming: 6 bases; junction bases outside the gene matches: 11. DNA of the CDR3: TGTGCCAGCAGCTTAACGGGGACGGGGGGACTAGCGGGAAGCAATGAGCAGTTCTTC. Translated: CASSLTGTGGLAGSNEQFF.

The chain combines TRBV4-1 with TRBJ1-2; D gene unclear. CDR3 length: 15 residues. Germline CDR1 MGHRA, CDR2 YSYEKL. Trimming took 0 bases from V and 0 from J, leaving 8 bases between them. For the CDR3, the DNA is TGCGCCAGCAGCCAAGATGGAAGGCCTAACTATGGCTACACCTTC. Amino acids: CASSQDGRPNYGYTF.

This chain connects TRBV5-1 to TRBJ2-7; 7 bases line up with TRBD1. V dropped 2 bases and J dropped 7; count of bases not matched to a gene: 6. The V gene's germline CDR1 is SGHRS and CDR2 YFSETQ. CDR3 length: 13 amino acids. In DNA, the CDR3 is TGCGCCAGCAGCTTATACAGGGGAGATGAGCAGTACTTC. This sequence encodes CASSLYRGDEQYF.

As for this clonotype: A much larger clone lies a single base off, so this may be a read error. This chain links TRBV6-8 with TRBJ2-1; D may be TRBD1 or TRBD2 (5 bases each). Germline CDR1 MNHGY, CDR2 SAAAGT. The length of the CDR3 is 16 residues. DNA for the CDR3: TGTGACAGCAGTGACCCGACCGGGACCGGGAAGAATGAGCAGTTCTTC. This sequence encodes CDSSDPTGTGKNEQFF.

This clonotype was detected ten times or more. The CDR3 coding sequence is TGTGCCAGCAGTTCGCCTTGGAGTAGCGGGAGGGGGGAGCTGTTTTTT. Protein sequence: CASSSPWSSGRGELFF. The chain couples TRBV12-3 or TRBV12-4 to TRBJ2-2; 10 bases line up with TRBD2. This CDR3 is built from 16 residues. V gave up 4 bases and J gave up 8 bases; unmatched junction bases: 10.

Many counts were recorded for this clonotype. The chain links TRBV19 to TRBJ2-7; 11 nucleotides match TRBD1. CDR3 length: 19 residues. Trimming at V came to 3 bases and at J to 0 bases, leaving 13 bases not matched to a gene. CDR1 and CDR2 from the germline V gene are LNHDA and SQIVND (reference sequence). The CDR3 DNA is TGTGCCAGTAGTATCCGGACAGGGGGCTTCTCTTTAACCTCCTACGAGCAGTACTTC. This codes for CASSIRTGGFSLTSYEQYF.

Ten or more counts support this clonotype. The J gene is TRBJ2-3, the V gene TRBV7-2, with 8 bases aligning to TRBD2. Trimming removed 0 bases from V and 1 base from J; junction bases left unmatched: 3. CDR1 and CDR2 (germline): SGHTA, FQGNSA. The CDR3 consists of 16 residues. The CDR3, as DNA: TGTGCCAGCAGCTTAGCTCCAGCGGGGGGCACAGATACGCAGTATTTT. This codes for CASSLAPAGGTDTQYF.

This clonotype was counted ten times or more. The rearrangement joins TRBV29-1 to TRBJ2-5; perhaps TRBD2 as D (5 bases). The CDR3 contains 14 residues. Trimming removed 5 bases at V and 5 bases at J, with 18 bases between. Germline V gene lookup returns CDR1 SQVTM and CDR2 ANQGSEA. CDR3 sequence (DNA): TGCAGCGTTTTAGCTAGCAGCCTCCGGGAGACCCAGTACTTC. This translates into CSVLASSLRETQYF.

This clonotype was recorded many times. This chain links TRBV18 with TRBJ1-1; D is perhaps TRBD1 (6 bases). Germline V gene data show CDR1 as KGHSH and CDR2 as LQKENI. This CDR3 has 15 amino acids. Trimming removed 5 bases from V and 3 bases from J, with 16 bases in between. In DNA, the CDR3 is TGTGCCAGCTCATTGAACAGGGTAATGGACACTGAAGCTTTCTTT. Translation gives CASSLNRVMDTEAFF.

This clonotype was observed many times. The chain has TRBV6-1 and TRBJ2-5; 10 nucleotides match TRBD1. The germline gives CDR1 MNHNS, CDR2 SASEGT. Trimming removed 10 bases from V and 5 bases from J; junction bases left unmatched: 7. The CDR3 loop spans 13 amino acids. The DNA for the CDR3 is TGTGCCATTGAGACAGGGGGCGGCGAGACCCAGTACTTC. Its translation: CAIETGGGETQYF.